This is a list of T cell receptor beta chains from one sample in a study of radiation and T cells in renal cell carcinoma. Sequenced by immunoSEQ multiplex PCR; TCRdb stores in-frame clones only, minus some. This table holds 15,000 to 20,000 clones, 59% found once. The material was tumor tissue, obtained from a patient whose treatment was nephrectomy without radiotherapy. These receptors were obtained from a man aged 45-65 years with renal cell carcinoma. Each CDR3 is given with its conserved first and last residue. The D gene is left open where the match is weak. Some rows have no size entry. The others give once, few or many, or a class for an expanded clone.

v_call: TRBV5-1
j_call: TRBJ2-2
clone_size: .
d_call: TRBD2
cdr3_aa: CASSLVAGDPTGELFF
cdr3_nt: TGCGCCAGCAGCTTGGTCGCGGGGGACCCCACCGGGGAGCTGTTTTTT

v_call: TRBV11-2
j_call: TRBJ2-1
clone_size: .
d_call: TRBD1
cdr3_aa: CASSYTGGAHNEQFF
cdr3_nt: TGTGCCAGCAGCTATACAGGGGGCGCCCACAATGAGCAGTTCTTC

v_call: TRBV19
j_call: TRBJ1-5
clone_size: many
d_call: .
cdr3_aa: CASSSRTGPYSNQPQHF
cdr3_nt: TGTGCCAGTAGTTCGAGGACTGGCCCTTATAGCAATCAGCCCCAGCATTTT

v_call: TRBV5-1
j_call: TRBJ2-2
clone_size: .
d_call: .
cdr3_aa: CASSYGGELFF
cdr3_nt: TGCGCCAGCAGCTACGGGGGGGAGCTGTTTTTT

v_call: TRBV9
j_call: TRBJ2-7
clone_size: .
d_call: .
cdr3_aa: CASSVGPGPPYEQYF
cdr3_nt: TGTGCCAGCAGCGTAGGGCCAGGACCGCCCTACGAGCAGTACTTC

v_call: TRBV7-9
j_call: TRBJ2-3
clone_size: .
d_call: TRBD1
cdr3_aa: CASSQQTGQKTDTQYF
cdr3_nt: TGTGCCAGCAGTCAGCAAACGGGACAGAAGACAGATACGCAGTATTTT

v_call: TRBV7-2
j_call: TRBJ2-2
clone_size: .
d_call: TRBD1
cdr3_aa: CASSFVGGRAGELFF
cdr3_nt: TGTGCCAGCAGCTTTGTAGGGGGCAGGGCCGGGGAGCTGTTTTTT

v_call: TRBV7-2
j_call: TRBJ1-5
clone_size: .
d_call: .
cdr3_aa: CASSFHRVQPQHF
cdr3_nt: TGTGCCAGCAGCTTTCACAGGGTACAGCCCCAGCATTTT

v_call: TRBV27
j_call: TRBJ1-5
clone_size: .
d_call: TRBD1
cdr3_aa: CASSGSGQGRNQPQHF
cdr3_nt: TGTGCCAGCAGTGGTAGCGGACAGGGACGCAATCAGCCCCAGCATTTT

v_call: TRBV7-9
j_call: TRBJ2-7
clone_size: .
d_call: .
cdr3_aa: CASSLRAFEQYF
cdr3_nt: TGTGCCAGCAGCTTAAGGGCTTTTGAGCAGTACTTC

v_call: TRBV30
j_call: TRBJ1-2
clone_size: .
d_call: .
cdr3_aa: CACSYRDIGGYTF
cdr3_nt: TGTGCCTGTTCGTACAGGGACATAGGCGGCTACACCTTC

v_call: TRBV7-2
j_call: TRBJ1-5
clone_size: few
d_call: .
cdr3_aa: CASSWAFNQPQHF
cdr3_nt: TGTGCCAGCAGCTGGGCCTTCAATCAGCCCCAGCATTTT

v_call: TRBV15
j_call: TRBJ1-1
clone_size: .
d_call: .
cdr3_aa: CATSRATGRDTEAFF
cdr3_nt: TGTGCCACCAGCAGGGCCACAGGGAGGGACACTGAAGCTTTCTTT

v_call: TRBV7-2
j_call: TRBJ2-1
clone_size: few
d_call: TRBD1
cdr3_aa: CASSNRDSDNEQFF
cdr3_nt: TGTGCCAGCAGCAACCGGGACAGTGACAATGAGCAGTTCTTC

v_call: TRBV30
j_call: TRBJ1-5
clone_size: few
d_call: .
cdr3_aa: CAWADRSNQPQHF
cdr3_nt: TGTGCCTGGGCCGACAGATCCAATCAGCCCCAGCATTTT

v_call: TRBV9
j_call: TRBJ2-1
clone_size: .
d_call: .
cdr3_aa: CASSVEGPYNEQFF
cdr3_nt: TGTGCCAGCAGCGTAGAGGGGCCGTACAATGAGCAGTTCTTC

v_call: TRBV7-2
j_call: TRBJ1-6
clone_size: .
d_call: .
cdr3_aa: CASSLVVGNSPLHF
cdr3_nt: TGTGCCAGCAGCTTAGTCGTGGGTAATTCACCCCTCCACTTT

v_call: TRBV4-2
j_call: TRBJ1-1
clone_size: once
d_call: .
cdr3_aa: CASSHSKEAFF
cdr3_nt: TGTGCCAGCAGCCATAGTAAAGAAGCTTTCTTT

v_call: TRBV6-5
j_call: TRBJ1-1
clone_size: .
d_call: .
cdr3_aa: CASSYSGWTANTEAFF
cdr3_nt: TGTGCCAGCAGTTACTCGGGTTGGACAGCCAACACTGAAGCTTTCTTT

v_call: TRBV25-1
j_call: TRBJ1-4
clone_size: .
d_call: .
cdr3_aa: CASSQFGGDNNEKLFF
cdr3_nt: TGTGCCAGCAGTCAATTCGGGGGGGACAATAATGAAAAACTGTTTTTT

v_call: TRBV19
j_call: TRBJ2-5
clone_size: .
d_call: .
cdr3_aa: CASSIVGTQYF
cdr3_nt: TGTGCCAGTAGTATAGTGGGTACCCAGTACTTC

v_call: TRBV30
j_call: TRBJ1-1
clone_size: few
d_call: .
cdr3_aa: CAWSHTENTEAFF
cdr3_nt: TGTGCCTGGAGTCACACCGAGAACACTGAAGCTTTCTTT

v_call: TRBV6-6
j_call: TRBJ2-2
clone_size: .
d_call: .
cdr3_aa: CASRDTGRGTGELFF
cdr3_nt: TGTGCCAGCAGGGATACAGGGCGTGGAACCGGGGAGCTGTTTTTT

v_call: TRBV7-8
j_call: TRBJ2-7
clone_size: few
d_call: .
cdr3_aa: CASSSKAYLTGLYEQYF
cdr3_nt: TGTGCCAGCAGCTCCAAGGCCTACTTAACAGGGCTCTACGAGCAGTACTTC

v_call: TRBV29-1
j_call: TRBJ1-2
clone_size: .
d_call: .
cdr3_aa: CSVNDGTKGYGYTF
cdr3_nt: TGCAGCGTCAACGACGGGACAAAGGGCTATGGCTACACCTTC

v_call: TRBV6-5
j_call: TRBJ2-7
clone_size: .
d_call: .
cdr3_aa: CASSPGMSSYEQYF
cdr3_nt: TGTGCCAGCAGCCCCGGAATGAGCTCCTACGAGCAGTACTTC

v_call: TRBV5-1
j_call: TRBJ2-1
clone_size: .
d_call: .
cdr3_aa: CASSLGGFRDEQFF
cdr3_nt: TGCGCCAGCAGCTTAGGGGGTTTTCGGGATGAGCAGTTCTTC

v_call: TRBV6-1
j_call: TRBJ2-7
clone_size: .
d_call: .
cdr3_aa: CASSDDDYEQYF
cdr3_nt: TGTGCCAGCAGTGACGATGACTACGAGCAGTACTTC

v_call: TRBV4-3
j_call: TRBJ1-2
clone_size: few
d_call: TRBD1
cdr3_aa: CASSQLNDRVGGYTF
cdr3_nt: TGCGCCAGCAGCCAGCTAAATGACAGGGTTGGAGGCTACACCTTC

v_call: TRBV7-9
j_call: TRBJ1-1
clone_size: .
d_call: .
cdr3_aa: CASSQRSRGTEAFF
cdr3_nt: TGTGCCAGCAGCCAAAGGAGTCGCGGCACTGAAGCTTTCTTT

v_call: TRBV9
j_call: TRBJ2-1
clone_size: few
d_call: .
cdr3_aa: CASSGDTFSYNEQFF
cdr3_nt: TGTGCCAGCAGCGGGGACACCTTCTCCTACAATGAGCAGTTCTTC

v_call: TRBV4-3
j_call: TRBJ1-1
clone_size: .
d_call: .
cdr3_aa: CASSQDRRRGTEAFF
cdr3_nt: TGCGCCAGCAGCCAAGATCGACGGAGAGGCACTGAAGCTTTCTTT

v_call: TRBV5-4
j_call: TRBJ2-2
clone_size: few
d_call: .
cdr3_aa: CASSSELRAVNTGELFF
cdr3_nt: TGTGCCAGCAGCTCCGAGTTGCGGGCCGTGAACACCGGGGAGCTGTTTTTT

v_call: TRBV5-1
j_call: TRBJ1-2
clone_size: .
d_call: .
cdr3_aa: CASSLNAGIAYGYTF
cdr3_nt: TGCGCCAGCAGCTTGAATGCGGGGATCGCCTATGGCTACACCTTC

v_call: TRBV25-1
j_call: TRBJ1-2
clone_size: .
d_call: .
cdr3_aa: CASSEYVSSGGYTF
cdr3_nt: TGTGCCAGCAGTGAATATGTCAGTTCGGGAGGCTACACCTTC

v_call: TRBV4-3
j_call: TRBJ2-7
clone_size: .
d_call: TRBD1
cdr3_aa: CASSQDWTGNYEQYF
cdr3_nt: TGCGCCAGCAGCCAAGATTGGACAGGGAACTACGAGCAGTACTTC

v_call: TRBV2
j_call: TRBJ1-4
clone_size: few
d_call: .
cdr3_aa: CASSEGSSTEKLFF
cdr3_nt: TGTGCCAGCAGTGAGGGAAGTAGCACCGAAAAACTGTTTTTT

v_call: TRBV12-5
j_call: TRBJ1-2
clone_size: few
d_call: .
cdr3_aa: CASGSLRVAGGYTF
cdr3_nt: TGTGCTAGTGGTTCCCTCAGGGTGGCAGGGGGCTACACCTTC

v_call: TRBV4-1
j_call: TRBJ2-2
clone_size: few
d_call: .
cdr3_aa: CASSQDLHTGELFF
cdr3_nt: TGCGCCAGCAGCCAAGATCTGCACACCGGGGAGCTGTTTTTT

v_call: TRBV5-1
j_call: TRBJ2-1
clone_size: many
d_call: TRBD2
cdr3_aa: CASSLGLAGGYSYNEQFF
cdr3_nt: TGCGCCAGCAGCTTGGGGCTAGCGGGGGGTTACTCCTACAATGAGCAGTTCTTC

v_call: TRBV7-2
j_call: TRBJ1-5
clone_size: .
d_call: .
cdr3_aa: CASSLAGDQPQHF
cdr3_nt: TGTGCCAGCAGCTTAGCAGGGGATCAGCCCCAGCATTTT

v_call: TRBV13
j_call: TRBJ1-5
clone_size: .
d_call: .
cdr3_aa: CASAIRVGGGNQPQHF
cdr3_nt: TGTGCCAGCGCTATCCGGGTTGGAGGGGGCAATCAGCCCCAGCATTTT

v_call: TRBV28
j_call: TRBJ1-6
clone_size: .
d_call: .
cdr3_aa: CASSLGTGNSPLHF
cdr3_nt: TGTGCCAGCAGTTTAGGTACAGGGAATTCACCCCTCCACTTT

v_call: TRBV19
j_call: TRBJ1-5
clone_size: few
d_call: .
cdr3_aa: CASSTPGGQPQHF
cdr3_nt: TGTGCCAGTAGTACTCCCGGGGGACAGCCCCAGCATTTT